What follows describes a single T cell receptor beta chain. Its antigen is still unknown. The quantity of total RNA per TCR library was 3500 ng. TCRdb re-called the 5' RACE reads and shows each CDR3 protein once, DNA omitted. The table for this sample gives about 420,000 distinct CDR3 sequences. The data were taken from a study of monozygotic twins with inflammatory bowel disease. Study results and caveats: It was observed that concordant and discordant twins did not differ in repertoire similarity, possibly given limited power. The authors found no support for a single strong IBD-associated signal or clonotype.

The total RNA came straight from whole blood, and T cells were not sorted beforehand. This CDR3 comprises 15 residues. In germline, CDR1 is MNHEY, CDR2 SVGEGT. Source material: blood. The chain combines TRBV6-2 or TRBV6-3 with TRBJ2-7; TCRdb selects TRBD1, and the lack of DNA leaves this call unchecked. The sequence came from a human donor with ulcerative colitis or Crohn's disease, or a healthy co-twin of an affected twin (not recorded which). The CDR3 reads CASRELGTVHYEQYF.